The clone carrying this T cell receptor beta chain was observed a handful of times. Germline V gene sequence: CDR1 KGHSH, CDR2 LQKENI. This CDR3 region has 14 residues. Deletions cut 5 bases from V and 6 bases from J, with 17 bases between. This record comes from a study of T-cell reconstitution after alpha-beta-depleted transplantation in children. The TCRbeta library incorporated unique molecular identifiers. Each CDR3 protein is one row after TCRdb ran MiXCR on the PCR reads. The sample gives hundreds of thousands of distinct CDR3 sequences, around 13% of which show up once; around 0.76% is in the top ten.

The sequencing here drew on PBMCs, taken before TCRalphabeta/CD19-depleted stem cell transplant. The sequence came from a girl aged 2 to 9 with congenital amegakaryocytic thrombocytopenia, due to receive a stem cell transplant. The V call is TRBV18, the J call TRBJ2-7; D is unresolved. Written as DNA, the CDR3 is TGTGCCAGCTCAAGTCTGATAAGTCACACCGAGCAGTACTTC. It specifies CASSSLISHTEQYF.